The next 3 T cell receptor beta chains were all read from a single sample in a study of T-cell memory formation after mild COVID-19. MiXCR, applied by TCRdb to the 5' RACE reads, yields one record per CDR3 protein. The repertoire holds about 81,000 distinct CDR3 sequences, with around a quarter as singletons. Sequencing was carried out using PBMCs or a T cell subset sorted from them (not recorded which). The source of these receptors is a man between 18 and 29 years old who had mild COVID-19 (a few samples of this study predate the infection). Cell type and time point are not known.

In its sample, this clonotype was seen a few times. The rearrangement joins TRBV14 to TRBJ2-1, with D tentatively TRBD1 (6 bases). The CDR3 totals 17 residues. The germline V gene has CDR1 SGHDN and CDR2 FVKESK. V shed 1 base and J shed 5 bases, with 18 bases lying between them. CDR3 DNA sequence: TGTGCCAGCAGCCAAGCTCATGCCGGGACAAAGAACAATGAGCAGTTCTTC. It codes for CASSQAHAGTKNNEQFF.

In DNA, the CDR3 is TGCGCCAGCAGCTTGGTTGTGGGGGACAGCTCCTACGAGCAGTACTTC. As protein: CASSLVVGDSSYEQYF. The genes are TRBV5-1 and TRBJ2-7; 7 nucleotides agree with TRBD1. CDR3 length: 16 amino acids. V dropped 0 bases and J dropped 0; count of bases not matched to a gene: 6. Germline CDR1 and CDR2: SGHRS and YFSETQ.

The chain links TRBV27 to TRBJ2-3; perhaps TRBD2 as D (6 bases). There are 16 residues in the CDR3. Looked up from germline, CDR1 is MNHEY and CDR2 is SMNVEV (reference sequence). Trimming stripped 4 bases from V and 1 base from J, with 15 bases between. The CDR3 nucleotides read TGTGCCAGCAGTTCTGTGGCGGGGTTCGGCACAGATACGCAGTATTTT. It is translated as CASSSVAGFGTDTQYF.